This T cell receptor (beta chain) is from a study of cytomegalovirus exposure and HLA in healthy donors. Whole-study findings and limits: Most of the TCR beta V segments (in an earlier analysis) were productive either about 87% or about 30% of the time.

A multiplex PCR was run with 60 Vbeta primers and 13 Jbeta primers. Profiling relied on immunoSEQ multiplex PCR, and the TCRdb table lists in-frame clones only, not all of them. The sample records tens of thousands of clones, approximately 85% being singletons. In germline, CDR1 is WSHSY, CDR2 SAAADI. The CDR3 extends over 20 amino acids. Trimming took 0 bases from V and 7 from J, leaving 28 bases between them. Worth noting for this clone: The antigen is not known.

The genes are TRBV10-2 and TRBJ2-1; a possible D gene is TRBD1 (5 bases). Sequencing input: PBMCs. The clonotype originates from a female donor in good health and CMV-seronegative. CDR3 bases: TGCGCCAGCAGTGAGTCTCCCGAAGGCGCAGGGCGAGTTGGGTTTAATGAGCAGTTCTTC. Amino acids: CASSESPEGAGRVGFNEQFF.